Described below is a single T cell receptor (beta chain) sequence and its context. Other DNA sequences in the sample encode the same CDR3. These data belong to a study of blood T cell repertoires in COVID-19. Study summary: COVID-19 samples from acute and convalescent phases originated in the United States, Italy and Spain. T cells, B-cell-depleted T cells, or PBMCs supplied cDNA or gDNA.

Original handling: Reference gene primer amplification gave nucleated cell count estimates. TCRdb keeps only in-frame clones here, not all; method: immunoSEQ multiplex PCR. The DNA gave D and trimming, while V, J and clone size come from that table. The repertoire holds under 350,000 clones, with about 90% as singletons. The Seattle patients joined while their infection was active and were tracked longitudinally afterward. Sequencing was carried out using peripheral blood. The clonotype was recovered from a woman in her twenties or thirties with COVID-19, enrolled during active disease.

The CDR3 is CASSQTSSTDTQYF. CDR3 nucleotide sequence: TGTGCCAGCAGCCAAACTAGCAGCACAGATACGCAGTATTTT. This chain uses TRBV3-1 (or the pseudogene TRBV3-2) with TRBJ2-3; perhaps TRBD2 as D (6 bases). Looked up from germline, CDR1 is LGHDT and CDR2 is YNNKEL (reference sequence). The germline V and J ends were trimmed by 2 bases and 0 bases, with 6 bases remaining between them. There are 14 residues in the CDR3.